This TCR beta chain is drawn from a study of cytomegalovirus exposure and HLA in healthy donors. Study outcomes and limitations: In a later analysis, a missense DCLRE1C variant was linked to TCR beta V- and J-gene trimming. High sensitivity and specificity were reportedly achieved when the classifier diagnosed cytomegalovirus status.

The PCR made use of 60 Vbeta and 13 Jbeta primers. Here immunoSEQ multiplex PCR was the method, and the copy in TCRdb shows in-frame clones only, minus some. The sample contains approximately 280,000 clones, roughly 90% of which appear only once. Looked up from germline, CDR1 is SGHDT and CDR2 is YYEEEE. Trimming removed 3 bases from V and 5 bases from J; junction bases left unmatched: 6. The CDR3 has 14 residues. To note about this clone: Its antigen is as yet unknown.

The sequenced sample was PBMCs. The chain carries TRBV5-6 and TRBJ1-2; 8 nucleotides agree with TRBD1. The TCR was taken from a woman aged 18-29 years in good health and CMV-seronegative. The CDR3 DNA is TGTGCCAGCAGCTCCTGGACAGGGACTTATGGCTACACCTTC. It translates to CASSSWTGTYGYTF.